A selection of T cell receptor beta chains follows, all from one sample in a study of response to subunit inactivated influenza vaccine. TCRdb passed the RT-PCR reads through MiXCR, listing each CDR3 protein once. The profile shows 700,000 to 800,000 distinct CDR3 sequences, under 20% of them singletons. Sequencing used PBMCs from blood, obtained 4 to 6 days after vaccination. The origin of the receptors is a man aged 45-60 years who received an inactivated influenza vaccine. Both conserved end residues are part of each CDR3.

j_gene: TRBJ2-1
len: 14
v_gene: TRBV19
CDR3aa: CASMDPLLRNEQFF

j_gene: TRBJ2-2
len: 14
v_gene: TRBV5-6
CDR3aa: CASSLALESGELFF

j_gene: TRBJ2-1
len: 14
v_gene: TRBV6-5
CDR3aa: CASRYWSTDNEQFF

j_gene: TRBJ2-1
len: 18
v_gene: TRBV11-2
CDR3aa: CASSIIPLGTSGHNEQFF

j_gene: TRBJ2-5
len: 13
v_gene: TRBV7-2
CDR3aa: CASSSTGAETQYF

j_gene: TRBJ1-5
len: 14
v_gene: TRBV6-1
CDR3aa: CASRFDRPNQPQHF

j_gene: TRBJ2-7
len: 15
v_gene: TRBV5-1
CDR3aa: CASSLDRPSRYEQYF

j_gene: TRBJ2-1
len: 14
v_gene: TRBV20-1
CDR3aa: CSANLADLYNEQFF

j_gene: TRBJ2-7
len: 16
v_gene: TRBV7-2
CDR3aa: CASSLLTSGRSYEQYF

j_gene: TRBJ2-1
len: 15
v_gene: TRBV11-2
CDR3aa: CASSPRGGLYNEQFF

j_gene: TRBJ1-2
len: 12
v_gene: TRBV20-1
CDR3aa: CSLHRGTDGYTF

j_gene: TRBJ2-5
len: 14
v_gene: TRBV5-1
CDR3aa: CASTGLAGQETQYF

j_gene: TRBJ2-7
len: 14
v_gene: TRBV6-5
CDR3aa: CASSFDPGSYEQYF

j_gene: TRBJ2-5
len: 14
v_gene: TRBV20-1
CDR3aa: CSARERQIQETQYF

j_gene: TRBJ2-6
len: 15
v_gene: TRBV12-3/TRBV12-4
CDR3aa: CASSLTTSGANVLTF

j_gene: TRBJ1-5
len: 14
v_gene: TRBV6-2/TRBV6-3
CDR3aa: CASSYVGIGQPQHF

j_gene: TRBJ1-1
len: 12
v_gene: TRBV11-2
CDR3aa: CASSSNRVEAFF

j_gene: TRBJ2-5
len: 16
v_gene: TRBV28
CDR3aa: CASRVHGFSGQETQYF

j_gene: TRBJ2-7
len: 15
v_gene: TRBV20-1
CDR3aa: CSARDVANGENEQYF

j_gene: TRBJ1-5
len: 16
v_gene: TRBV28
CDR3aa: CASTLYGGPGNQPQHF

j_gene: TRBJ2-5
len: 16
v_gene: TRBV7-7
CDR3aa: CASSLGRTVLKETQYF

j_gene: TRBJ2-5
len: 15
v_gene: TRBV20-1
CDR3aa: CSARDINNVEETQYF

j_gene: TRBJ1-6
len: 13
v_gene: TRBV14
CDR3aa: CASSQKLNSPLHF

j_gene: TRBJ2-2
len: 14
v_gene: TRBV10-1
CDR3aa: CASRAGLNTGELFF

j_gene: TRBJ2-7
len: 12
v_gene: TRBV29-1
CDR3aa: CSVGDRKREQYF

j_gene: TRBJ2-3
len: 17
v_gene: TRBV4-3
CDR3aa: CASSPGARYGRTDTQYF

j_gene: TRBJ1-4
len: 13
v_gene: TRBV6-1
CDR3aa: CASSPDRREKLFF

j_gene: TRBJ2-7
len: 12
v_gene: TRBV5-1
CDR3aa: CASSLDPCEQYF

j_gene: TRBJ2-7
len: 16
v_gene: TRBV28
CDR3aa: CASSSYRVKWAYEQYF

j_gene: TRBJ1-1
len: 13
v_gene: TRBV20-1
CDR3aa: CSAALGSGTEAFF

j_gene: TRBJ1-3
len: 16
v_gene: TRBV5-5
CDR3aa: CASSLSPTASGNTIYF

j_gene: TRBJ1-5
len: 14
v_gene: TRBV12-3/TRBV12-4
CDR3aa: CASSYRFADQPQHF

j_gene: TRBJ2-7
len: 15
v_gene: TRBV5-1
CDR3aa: CASSPATGGVYEQYF

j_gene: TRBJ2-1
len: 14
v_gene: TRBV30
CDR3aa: CAWRRQGRGGEQFF

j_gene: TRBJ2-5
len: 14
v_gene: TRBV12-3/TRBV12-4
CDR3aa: CASSDREGGETQYF

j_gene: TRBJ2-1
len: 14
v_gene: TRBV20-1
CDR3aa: CSAKRESPYNEQFF

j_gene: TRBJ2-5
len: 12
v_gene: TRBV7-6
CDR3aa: CASSASFQTQYF

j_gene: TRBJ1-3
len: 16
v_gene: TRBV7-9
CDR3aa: CASSPSDRSSGNTIYF

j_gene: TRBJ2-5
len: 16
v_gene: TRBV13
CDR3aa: CASSHIAGRHQETQYF

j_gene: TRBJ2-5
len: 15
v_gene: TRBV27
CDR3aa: CASSFSRGGRETQYF

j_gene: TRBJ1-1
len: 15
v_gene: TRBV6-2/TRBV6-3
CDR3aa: CASSLAGGALPEAFF

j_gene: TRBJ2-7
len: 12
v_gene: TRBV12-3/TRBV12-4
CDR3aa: CASWGEGYEQYF

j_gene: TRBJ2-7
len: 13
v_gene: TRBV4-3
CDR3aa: CASSPGLADEQYF